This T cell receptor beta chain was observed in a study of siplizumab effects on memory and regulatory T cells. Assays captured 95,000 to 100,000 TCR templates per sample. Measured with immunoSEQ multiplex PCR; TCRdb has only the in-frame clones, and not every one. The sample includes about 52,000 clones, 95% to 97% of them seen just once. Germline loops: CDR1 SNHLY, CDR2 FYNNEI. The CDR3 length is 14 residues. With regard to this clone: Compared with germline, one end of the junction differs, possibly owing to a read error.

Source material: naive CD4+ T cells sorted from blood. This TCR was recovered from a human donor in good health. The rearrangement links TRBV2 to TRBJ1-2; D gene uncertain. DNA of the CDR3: TGTGCCAGCAGGGAAGCCCCGGCATTTGATGGCTACACCTTC. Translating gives CASREAPAFDGYTF.